This T cell receptor (beta chain) was documented in a study of T-cell reconstitution after alpha-beta-depleted transplantation in children. Findings and limits, study-wide: T cells produced anew were the main source of T-cell counts and diversity one year after transplant. Surviving recipient cells, namely T cells and thymic progenitors, were the source of high day-60 TCRbeta diversity in some patients. In patients about two months after transplant, alpha-beta T cells reportedly arose from several hundred expanded graft clones.

Construction of the TCRbeta library involved unique molecular identifiers. TCRdb re-called the PCR reads with MiXCR, one entry per CDR3 protein. The sample lists some 110,000 distinct CDR3 sequences, around 10% seen once, with less than 40% in the top ten. This clonotype was seen a few times. Antigen unknown. The origin of this receptor is a boy aged 2 to 10 with acute lymphoblastic leukemia, due to receive a stem cell transplant. This material consisted of PBMCs, taken before TCRalphabeta/CD19-depleted stem cell transplant.

The CDR3 reads CASSVYPRQASSGANVLTF. DNA of the CDR3: TGTGCCAGCAGTGTGTATCCGAGACAGGCCAGCTCTGGGGCCAACGTCCTGACTTTC. V gene TRBV2 combines with J gene TRBJ2-6, with D possibly being TRBD1 (6 bases). The CDR3 runs to 19 residues. Looked up from germline, CDR1 is SNHLY and CDR2 is FYNNEI. Deletions cut 4 bases from V and 0 bases from J, with 19 bases between.